Listed below are T cell receptor beta chains from one sample, sequenced in a study of beta chain features in type 1 diabetes. The protocol was immunoSEQ multiplex PCR, while the TCRdb copy is restricted to in-frame clones and leaves out a portion. Of hundreds of thousands of clones in the sample, around 16% were seen once. Sequenced: naive CD4+ T cells from blood. The receptor source for this set is a man aged 18 to 30 in good health. CDR3s include the opening cysteine and the closing phenylalanine or tryptophan. Fields, in order: J gene, clone size, D gene, V gene, CDR3 DNA, CDR3 protein. The D gene is left open where the match is weak. For some rows the clone size is stated as once, few or many, or as a class when expanded; others skip it.

TRBJ2-2 | few | - | TRBV9 | TGTGCCAGCAGCGTATCCCAGGGCCAGAACACCGGGGAGCTGTTTTTT | CASSVSQGQNTGELFF
TRBJ1-1 | - | - | TRBV7-3 | TGTGCCAGCAGCCCGGGACGGAACACTGAAGCTTTCTTT | CASSPGRNTEAFF
TRBJ2-3 | few | TRBD1 | TRBV5-1 | TGCGCCAGCAGCTGGGACAGGGACACAGATACGCAGTATTTT | CASSWDRDTDTQYF
TRBJ2-2 | - | TRBD2 | TRBV14 | TGTGCCAGCAGCCGTTGGACTAGCGGGGGGTCTCTATCGAACACCGGGGAGCTGTTTTTT | CASSRWTSGGSLSNTGELFF
TRBJ2-2 | - | - | TRBV4-3 | TGCGCCAGCAGCCAAGGTTCAGGTGACATTTCGAACACCGGGGAGCTGTTTTTT | CASSQGSGDISNTGELFF
TRBJ2-1 | - | - | TRBV7-3 | TGTGCCAGCAGCTTAAGTCCGCTACAGGGATTGCAGTTCTTC | CASSLSPLQGLQFF
TRBJ2-1 | - | - | TRBV28 | TGTGCCAGCAGTTTAAAGAAGGAGCAGTTCTTC | CASSLKKEQFF
TRBJ1-1 | few | - | TRBV7-9 | TGTGCCAGCAGCCGGACGGTCACAGGGTTTGAAGCTTTCTTT | CASSRTVTGFEAFF
TRBJ2-5 | few | - | TRBV20-1 | TGCAGTGCTCCCGTTTGGAAGACCCAGTACTTC | CSAPVWKTQYF
TRBJ2-5 | - | TRBD2 | TRBV14 | TGTGCCAGCAGTCGACTAGCGGGACCCTCCTGGACCCAGTACTTC | CASSRLAGPSWTQYF
TRBJ1-5 | - | - | TRBV4-2 | TGTGCCAGCAGCCACCAGGGTACAGGCAATCAGCCCCAGCATTTT | CASSHQGTGNQPQHF
TRBJ1-5 | few | - | TRBV7-9 | TGTGCCAGCAGCTTAGAGGGATTCGGCAATCAGCCCCAGCATTTT | CASSLEGFGNQPQHF
TRBJ2-7 | few | - | TRBV7-2 | TGTGCCAGCAGCGACCCAACACTCGGAACCTACGAGCAGTACTTC | CASSDPTLGTYEQYF
TRBJ2-1 | few | TRBD2 | TRBV7-2 | TGTGCCAGCAGACGGGGCGGGAGAGGGAATGAGCAGTTCTTC | CASRRGGRGNEQFF
TRBJ2-1 | few | TRBD2 | TRBV28 | TGTGCCAGCAGTTTAACGGGAGGGCCCTTCAATGAGCAGTTCTTC | CASSLTGGPFNEQFF
TRBJ1-2 | - | - | TRBV7-2 | TGTGCCAGCAGCCCTTATACAGGCACTGTCGGCGGCTACACCTTC | CASSPYTGTVGGYTF
TRBJ2-3 | - | - | TRBV28 | TGTGCCAGCAGTAGAACAGATACGCAGTATTTT | CASSRTDTQYF
TRBJ1-2 | - | TRBD1 | TRBV7-2 | TGTGCCAGCAGCTTTTTTATGGGACAGGGGAAGTTTAACTATGGCTACACCTTC | CASSFFMGQGKFNYGYTF
TRBJ1-2 | - | TRBD1 | TRBV7-2 | TGTGCCAGCGCGTCTGACAGGGGCAGGCCCGCTGGCTACACCTTC | CASASDRGRPAGYTF
TRBJ1-2 | few | - | TRBV9 | TGTGCCAGCAGCGTAGCTTCTGCCAACTCCTATGGCTACACCTTC | CASSVASANSYGYTF
TRBJ2-7 | few | - | TRBV21-1 | TGTGCCAGCAGCAATGATAACCCCGCGCGGAGGAACGAGCAGTACTTC | CASSNDNPARRNEQYF
TRBJ1-1 | - | - | TRBV18 | TGTGCCAGCTCACCACGGGGGCGCCTCGACACTGAAGCTTTCTTT | CASSPRGRLDTEAFF
TRBJ1-5 | - | - | TRBV7-2 | TGTGCCAGCAGCTTAGACAGGGAGACACGTGGCAATCAGCCCCAGCATTTT | CASSLDRETRGNQPQHF
TRBJ2-7 | few | - | TRBV30 | TGTGCCTGGAGTCCCGGGACGGGCTACGAGCAGTACTTC | CAWSPGTGYEQYF
TRBJ2-7 | few | - | TRBV25-1 | TGTGCCAGCACCGACGGGACTCCTCCCTACGAGCAGTACTTC | CASTDGTPPYEQYF
TRBJ2-1 | few | - | TRBV27 | TGTGCCAGCAGCGGGCCGAGCTCCTACAATGAGCAGTTCTTC | CASSGPSSYNEQFF
TRBJ2-3 | few | - | TRBV7-8 | TGTGCCAGCAGCTTAACGATAGGAGGGAAGAGGGATACGCAGTATTTT | CASSLTIGGKRDTQYF
TRBJ1-1 | - | - | TRBV29-1 | TGCAGCGTTGTGATGATGAACACTGAAGCTTTCTTT | CSVVMMNTEAFF
TRBJ2-3 | - | - | TRBV28 | TGTGCCAGCAGTCTAGAAGCGTGGAATACGCAGTATTTT | CASSLEAWNTQYF
TRBJ2-3 | few | - | TRBV28 | TGTGCCAGCTCCTCAGGGGTGATTATTCGGGCAGATACGCAGTATTTT | CASSSGVIIRADTQYF
TRBJ1-4 | few | - | TRBV30 | TGTGCCTGGAGTGTTGTGGGGGGGAATGAAAAACTGTTTTTT | CAWSVVGGNEKLFF
TRBJ2-1 | few | - | TRBV5-1 | TGCGCCAGCAGCTTGGTGGGGGAGGTAGGCTACAATGAGCAGTTCTTC | CASSLVGEVGYNEQFF
TRBJ1-5 | - | - | TRBV30 | TGTGCCTGGAGTCGGGGTCCAAATCAGCCCCAGCATTTT | CAWSRGPNQPQHF
TRBJ2-2 | - | - | TRBV6-1 | TGTGCCAGCAACCCAAGCCTTAGCCTGGCTGGGGAGCTGTTTTTT | CASNPSLSLAGELFF
TRBJ2-4 | - | - | TRBV7-2 | TGTGCCAGCAGCTTAGCGGGCATTCAGTACTTC | CASSLAGIQYF
TRBJ1-1 | - | - | TRBV28 | TGTGCCAGCAGGGTTGGGGGGGCGGCCAGGCCTGAAGCTTTCTTT | CASRVGGAARPEAFF
TRBJ1-1 | few | - | TRBV29-1 | TGCAGCGCCCATACAGGGAGGGGGGTCGGCACTGAAGCTTTCTTT | CSAHTGRGVGTEAFF
TRBJ1-1 | - | - | TRBV7-6 | TGTGCCAGCAGCCCAGGCCCTCAGAACACTGAAGCTTTCTTT | CASSPGPQNTEAFF
TRBJ1-1 | few | - | TRBV7-9 | TGTGCCAGCAGCCTAAACACTGAAGCTTTCTTT | CASSLNTEAFF
TRBJ1-2 | few | - | TRBV5-1 | TGCGCCAGCAGCCCCGGAGCCTATGGCTACACCTTC | CASSPGAYGYTF
TRBJ1-2 | few | TRBD1 | TRBV2 | TGTGCCAGCAGTGCGGACAGGGCGGACTATGGCTACACCTTC | CASSADRADYGYTF
TRBJ1-2 | few | TRBD1 | TRBV29-1 | TGCAGCGTTGACTGGACAGGGGGAGGAAATGGCTACACCTTC | CSVDWTGGGNGYTF
TRBJ1-5 | few | - | TRBV2 | TGTGCCAGCATCCAGGGAGCCTATAGCAATCAGCCCCAGCATTTT | CASIQGAYSNQPQHF
TRBJ2-7 | few | - | TRBV11-3 | TGTGCCAGCAGCAAAGGGACACCGAGCTCCTACGAGCAGTACTTC | CASSKGTPSSYEQYF
TRBJ2-5 | - | - | TRBV6-1 | TGTGCCAGCACGGATTTGGGCCAAGAGACCCAGTACTTC | CASTDLGQETQYF
TRBJ1-5 | few | - | TRBV29-1 | TGCAGCGTCGGGACCGGACGCAATCAGCCCCAGCATTTT | CSVGTGRNQPQHF
TRBJ2-5 | few | - | TRBV27 | TGTGCCAGCAGTAGGGTCTCGAGAGTAGAGACCCAGTACTTC | CASSRVSRVETQYF
TRBJ2-7 | few | TRBD1 | TRBV4-1 | TGCGCCAGCAGCCAAGATTGGACAGGGACATTCTCCTACGAGCAGTACTTC | CASSQDWTGTFSYEQYF
TRBJ2-7 | - | - | TRBV10-3 | TGTGCCATCAGTGGGGCAGGCGGCAACTACGAGCAGTACTTC | CAISGAGGNYEQYF
TRBJ1-5 | - | - | TRBV18 | TGTGCCAGCTCACCACAAACCGGGGCCAGCAATCAGCCCCAGCATTTT | CASSPQTGASNQPQHF
TRBJ2-1 | - | TRBD2 | TRBV2 | TGTGCCAGCAGTAAATTCCCGGGACTAGCGGGAGCGGAGCAGTTCTTC | CASSKFPGLAGAEQFF